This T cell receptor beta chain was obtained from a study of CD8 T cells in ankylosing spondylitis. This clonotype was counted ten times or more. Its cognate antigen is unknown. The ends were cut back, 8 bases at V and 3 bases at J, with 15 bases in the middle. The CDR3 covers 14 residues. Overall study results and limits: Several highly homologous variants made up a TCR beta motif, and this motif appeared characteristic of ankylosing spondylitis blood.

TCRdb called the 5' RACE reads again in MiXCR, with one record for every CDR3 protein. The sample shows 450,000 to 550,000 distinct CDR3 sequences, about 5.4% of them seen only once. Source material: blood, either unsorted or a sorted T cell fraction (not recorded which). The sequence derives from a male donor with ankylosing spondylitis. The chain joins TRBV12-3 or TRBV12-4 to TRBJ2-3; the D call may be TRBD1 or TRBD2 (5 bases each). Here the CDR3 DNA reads TGTGCCAGCGGGTGGACAAGGGAGACAGATACGCAGTATTTT. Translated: CASGWTRETDTQYF.